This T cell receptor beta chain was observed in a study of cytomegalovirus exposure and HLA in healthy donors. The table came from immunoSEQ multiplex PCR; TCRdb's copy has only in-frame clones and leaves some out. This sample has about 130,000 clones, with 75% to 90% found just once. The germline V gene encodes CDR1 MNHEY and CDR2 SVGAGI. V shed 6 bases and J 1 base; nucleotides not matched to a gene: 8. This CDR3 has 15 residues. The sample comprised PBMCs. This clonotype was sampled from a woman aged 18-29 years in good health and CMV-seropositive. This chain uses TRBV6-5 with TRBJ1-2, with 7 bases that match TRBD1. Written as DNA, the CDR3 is TGTGCCAGCAGGACGGGACAGAGGATTAACTATGGCTACACCTTC. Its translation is CASRTGQRINYGYTF.